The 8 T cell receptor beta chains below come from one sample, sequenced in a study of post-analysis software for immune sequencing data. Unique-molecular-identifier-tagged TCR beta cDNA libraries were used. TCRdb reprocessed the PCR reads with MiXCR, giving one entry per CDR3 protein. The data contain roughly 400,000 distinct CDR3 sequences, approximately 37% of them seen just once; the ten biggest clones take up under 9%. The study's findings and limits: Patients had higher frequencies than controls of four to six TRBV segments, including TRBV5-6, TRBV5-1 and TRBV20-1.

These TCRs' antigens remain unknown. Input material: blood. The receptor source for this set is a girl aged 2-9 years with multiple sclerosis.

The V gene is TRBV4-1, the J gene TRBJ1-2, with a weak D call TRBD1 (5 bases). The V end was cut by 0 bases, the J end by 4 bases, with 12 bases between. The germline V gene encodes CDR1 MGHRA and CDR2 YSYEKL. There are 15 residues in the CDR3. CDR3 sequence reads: CASSQEMQGGYGYTF. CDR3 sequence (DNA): TGCGCCAGCAGCCAAGAGATGCAGGGCGGCTATGGCTACACCTTC.

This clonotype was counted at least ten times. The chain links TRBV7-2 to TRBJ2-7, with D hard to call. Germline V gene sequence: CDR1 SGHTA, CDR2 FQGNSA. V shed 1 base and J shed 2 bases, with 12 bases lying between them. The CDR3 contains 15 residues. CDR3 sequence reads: CASSLGTWFAYEQYF. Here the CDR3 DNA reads TGTGCCAGCAGCTTAGGCACATGGTTCGCCTACGAGCAGTACTTC.

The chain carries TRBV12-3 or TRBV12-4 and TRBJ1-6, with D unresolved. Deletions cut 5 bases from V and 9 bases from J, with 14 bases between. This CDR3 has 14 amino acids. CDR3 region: CASSKQTSRSPLHF. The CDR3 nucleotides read TGTGCCAGCAGTAAACAGACGAGTCGTTCACCCCTCCACTTT.

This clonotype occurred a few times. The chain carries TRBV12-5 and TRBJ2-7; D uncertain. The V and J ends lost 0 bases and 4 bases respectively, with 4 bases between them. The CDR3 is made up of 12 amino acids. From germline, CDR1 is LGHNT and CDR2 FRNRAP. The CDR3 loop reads CASGLVFYEQYF. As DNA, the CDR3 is TGTGCTAGTGGTTTGGTCTTTTACGAGCAGTACTTC.

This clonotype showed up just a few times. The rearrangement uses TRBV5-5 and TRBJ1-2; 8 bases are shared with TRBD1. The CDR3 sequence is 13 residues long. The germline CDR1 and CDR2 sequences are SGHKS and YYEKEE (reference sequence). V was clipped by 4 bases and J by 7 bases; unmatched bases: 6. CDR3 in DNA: TGTGCCAGCAGCCGACAGGGGACCTCTGGCTACACCTTC. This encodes CASSRQGTSGYTF.

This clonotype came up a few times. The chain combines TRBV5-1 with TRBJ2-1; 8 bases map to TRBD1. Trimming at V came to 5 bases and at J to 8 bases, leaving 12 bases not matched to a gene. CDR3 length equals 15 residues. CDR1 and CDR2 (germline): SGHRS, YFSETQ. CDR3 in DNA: TGCGCCAGCAGTTTCGGACAGGGAGGACTCGATGAGCAGTTCTTC. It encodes CASSFGQGGLDEQFF.

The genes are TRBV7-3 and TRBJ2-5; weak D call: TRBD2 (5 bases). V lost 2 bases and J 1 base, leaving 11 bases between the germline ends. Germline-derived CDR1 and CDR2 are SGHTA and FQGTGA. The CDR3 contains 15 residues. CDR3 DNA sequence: TGTGCCAGCAGCTTAGAGGGCCGGGGCCAAGAGACCCAGTACTTC. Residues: CASSLEGRGQETQYF.

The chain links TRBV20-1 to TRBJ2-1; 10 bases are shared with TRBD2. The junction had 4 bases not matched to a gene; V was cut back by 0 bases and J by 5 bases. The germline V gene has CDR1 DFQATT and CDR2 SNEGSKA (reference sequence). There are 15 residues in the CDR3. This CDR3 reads CSARDLAGVNNEQFF. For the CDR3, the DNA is TGCAGTGCTAGAGATCTAGCGGGAGTCAACAATGAGCAGTTCTTC.